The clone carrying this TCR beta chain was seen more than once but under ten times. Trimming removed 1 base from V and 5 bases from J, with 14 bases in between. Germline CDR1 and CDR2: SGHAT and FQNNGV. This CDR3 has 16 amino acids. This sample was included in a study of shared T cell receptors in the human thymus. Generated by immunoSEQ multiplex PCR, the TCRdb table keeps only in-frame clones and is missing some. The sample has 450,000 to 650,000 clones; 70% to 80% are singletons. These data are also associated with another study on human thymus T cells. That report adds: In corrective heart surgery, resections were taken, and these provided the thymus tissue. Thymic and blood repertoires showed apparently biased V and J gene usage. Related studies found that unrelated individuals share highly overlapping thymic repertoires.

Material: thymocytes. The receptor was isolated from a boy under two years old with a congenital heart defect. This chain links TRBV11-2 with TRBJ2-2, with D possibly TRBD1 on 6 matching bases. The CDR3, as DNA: TGTGCCAGCAGCTTAGCCCAGGGGTTCGGTACCGGGGAGCTGTTTTTT. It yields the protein CASSLAQGFGTGELFF.